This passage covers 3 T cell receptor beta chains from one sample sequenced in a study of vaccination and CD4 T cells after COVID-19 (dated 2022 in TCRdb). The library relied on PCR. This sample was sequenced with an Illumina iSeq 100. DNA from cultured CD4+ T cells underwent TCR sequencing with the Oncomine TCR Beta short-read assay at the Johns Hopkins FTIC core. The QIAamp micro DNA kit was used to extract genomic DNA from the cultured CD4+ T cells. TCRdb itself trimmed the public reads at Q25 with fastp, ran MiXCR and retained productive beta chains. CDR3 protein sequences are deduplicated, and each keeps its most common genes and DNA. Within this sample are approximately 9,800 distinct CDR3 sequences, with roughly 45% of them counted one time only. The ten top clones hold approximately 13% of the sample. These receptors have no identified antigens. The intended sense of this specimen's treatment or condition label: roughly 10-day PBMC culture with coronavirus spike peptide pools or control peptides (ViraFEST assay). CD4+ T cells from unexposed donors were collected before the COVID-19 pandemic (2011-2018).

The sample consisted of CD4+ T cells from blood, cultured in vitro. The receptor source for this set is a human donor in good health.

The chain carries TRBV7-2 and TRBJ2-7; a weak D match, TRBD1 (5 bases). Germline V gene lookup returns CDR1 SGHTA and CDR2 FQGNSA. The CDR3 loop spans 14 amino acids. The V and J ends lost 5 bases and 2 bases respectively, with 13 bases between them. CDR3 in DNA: TGTGCCAGCAGCCTAATGGGGCTGGCCTACGAGCAGTACTTC. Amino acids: CASSLMGLAYEQYF.

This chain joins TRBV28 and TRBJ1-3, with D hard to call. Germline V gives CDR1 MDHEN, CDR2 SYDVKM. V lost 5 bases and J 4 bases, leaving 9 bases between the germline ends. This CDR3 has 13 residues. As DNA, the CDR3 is TGTGCCAGCAGTCGCGGCCGCGGAAACACCATATATTTT. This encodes CASSRGRGNTIYF.

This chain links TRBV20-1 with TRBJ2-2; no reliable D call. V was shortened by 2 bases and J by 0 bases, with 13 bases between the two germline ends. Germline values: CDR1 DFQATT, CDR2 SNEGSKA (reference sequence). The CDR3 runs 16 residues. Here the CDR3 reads CSARMAGVPNTGELFF. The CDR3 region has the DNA TGCAGTGCTAGAATGGCAGGCGTACCGAACACCGGGGAGCTGTTTTTT.